This T cell receptor beta chain was sequenced in a study of blood T cell repertoires in COVID-19 (dated by TCRdb to 2018 to 2021). With respect to the entire study: The collaborator samples originated in the United States, Italy and Spain and spanned the acute and convalescent phases of COVID-19. The material from the prospective study consisted of cDNA or gDNA derived from T cells, B-cell-depleted T cells, or PBMCs. Samples were obtained from the ongoing ImmuneRACE study (first 160 participants) and from over 1,000 subjects provided by 6 global collaborators. Where available, HLA class I and class II types were taken from metadata supplied by the sample provider and were not determined by assay-based typing. Deeply sampled blood TCRbeta repertoires from subjects exposed to, actively infected with, or recovered from COVID-19 were included in the dataset. Nearly every sample came with metadata listing a de-identified subject ID, COVID-19 status, age in years and sex. The repertoires were made available in a free public database intended to serve as a resource for research on the immune response to SARS-CoV-2. What the study reported, not specific to this receptor: The amount of clinical and demographic metadata varied by source and participant and was provided uncurated.

The immunoSEQ Assay, a bias-controlled multiplex PCR, was used to amplify TCRbeta CDR3 regions from genomic DNA. As for how the authors treated the data: The number of nucleated cells in each sample was estimated from the amplification of reference gene primers within the assay. To quantify the absolute abundance of each unique TCRbeta CDR3 rearrangement, sequence reads were collapsed and filtered. For each sample, productive Simpson clonality was calculated as the square root of Simpson's diversity index over productive rearrangements. The clones in this table, taken by TCRdb from immuneACCESS, are in-frame only. Not every clone is retained; where verified, under half of the shortfall comes from an unresolved V gene, and the cause of the rest is unknown. The D gene and trimming were derived from the DNA, and the V and J assignments and clone size from that table. The sample table lists almost 250,000 clones, about 88% of them with a count of one. 1.5% to 2% of the sample is held by the ten biggest clonotypes.

Enrolling through a virtual design, the prospective study's participants ranged in age from roughly 18 to 95 years and lived across 20 to 25 United States geographic areas. To assign participants to cohorts, the prospective study relied on clinical history that participants themselves reported in a screening survey and a study questionnaire. For ImmuneRACE Cohort 3, a participant was defined as recovered based on two consecutive negative NP/OP PCR tests, clearance by a healthcare professional, or resolution of symptoms. In the prospective study, mobile phlebotomists collected whole blood, serum and a nasopharyngeal or oropharyngeal swab from each participant. Prospective study participants could optionally give additional blood draws and questionnaires over an approximately two-month period. Blood samples from the prospective study were shipped frozen or at room temperature prior to DNA extraction.

The CDR3, cysteine through phenylalanine, is 15 amino acids long. Only CDR3 DNA remains: 45 bases, in frame from the first base. The CDR1 and CDR2 encoded by the germline V gene (reference sequence) are SEHNR and FQNEAQ. The V end loses 6 bases and the J end loses 2 bases, and a stretch of 16 bases separates them. As regards this clone: Its antigen remains undetermined. No quality values exist for individual bases; no much larger clone is one base distant.

The TCR comes from a woman in her forties or fifties who had recovered from COVID-19. The sequenced material came from PBMCs or T cells enriched from blood (not recorded which). The chain joins TRBV7-9 to TRBJ1-1; tentative D gene TRBD1, with 6 bases matching. The bases read TGTGCCAGCAGGCTCAGGGGTAGGGAAAACACTGAAGCTTTCTTT. It codes for CASRLRGRENTEAFF.